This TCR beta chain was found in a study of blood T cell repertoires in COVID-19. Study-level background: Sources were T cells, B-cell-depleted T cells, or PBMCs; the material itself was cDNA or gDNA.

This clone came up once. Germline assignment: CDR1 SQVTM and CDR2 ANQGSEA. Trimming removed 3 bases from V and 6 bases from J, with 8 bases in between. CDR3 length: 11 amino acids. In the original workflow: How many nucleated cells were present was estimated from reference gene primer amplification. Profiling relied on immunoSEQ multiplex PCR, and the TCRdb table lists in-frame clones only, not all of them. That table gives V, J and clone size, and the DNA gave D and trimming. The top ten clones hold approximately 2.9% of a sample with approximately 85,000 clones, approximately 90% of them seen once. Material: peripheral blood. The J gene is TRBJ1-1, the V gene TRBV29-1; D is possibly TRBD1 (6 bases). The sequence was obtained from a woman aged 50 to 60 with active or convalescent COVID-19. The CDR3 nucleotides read TGCAGCGTTGACAGGGGTGCTGAAGCTTTCTTT. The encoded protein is CSVDRGAEAFF.